This T cell receptor beta chain was documented in a study of CD8+ T cells in alopecia areata. Study-level information: Tofacitinib was taken orally by treated patients, and the dose was 5 to 10 mg twice daily. Study-level points and caveats: Higher clonality was seen in lesional scalp than in normal scalp, especially in alopecia totalis/universalis.

This clone was observed once. Its antigen is still unknown. Germline V gives CDR1 SGHTA, CDR2 FQGTGA. V lost 1 base, J lost 2 bases, and 3 bases stayed unmatched. There are 15 residues in the CDR3. Sequencing used cDNA as its template, made by extracting RNA and reverse transcribing it. The method was immunoSEQ multiplex PCR; TCRdb's version includes in-frame clones alone and lacks a portion of them. The profile shows about 42,000 clones, roughly 65% of them singletons. Noted treatment: oral pan-JAK inhibitor, 5-10 mg twice daily. This specimen consisted of CD8+ T cells sorted from blood, obtained at week 4, from a patient treated with tofacitinib. This rearrangement joins TRBV7-3 to TRBJ2-3; TRBD2 aligns across 7 bases. This TCR derives from a human donor with alopecia areata. The CDR3 sequence: CASSLSGTNTDTQYF. The CDR3 coding sequence is TGTGCCAGCAGCTTAAGCGGGACTAACACAGATACGCAGTATTTT.